This T cell receptor (beta chain) was recovered during a study of T cell therapy after organ transplantation. About the study: T cells were expanded about two weeks with 30 CMV class I/II epitopes.

The CDR3 contains 16 residues. Germline-derived CDR1 and CDR2 are SGHKS and YYEKEE (reference sequence). The V gene lost 1 base and the J gene lost 2 bases, with 13 bases spanning the gap. A remark on this clone: Its antigen is not known.

The method was immunoSEQ multiplex PCR; TCRdb's version includes in-frame clones alone and lacks a portion of them. The sample yields around 50,000 clones, 85% to 95% seen once. Overall study findings and caveats: Minimal repertoire change after therapy followed marked pretherapy expansions in nonresponders. Effects of concurrent antirejection and antiviral medications were not evaluable.

Patients were solid-organ transplant recipients with drug-resistant or recurrent cytomegalovirus. The V gene is TRBV5-5, the J gene TRBJ1-3, with a possible D match to TRBD1 (6 bases). The TCR sequence derives from a human patient who had received a solid organ transplant and had CMV disease. The starting material was CD8+ T cells from blood, obtained before autologous CMV-specific T cell therapy. The CDR3 DNA reads as TGTGCCAGCAGCTTGCTTAGGGGGGCGGCTGGAAACACCATATATTTT. Amino acids: CASSLLRGAAGNTIYF. Based on the CDR3 plus reference TRBV5-5 and TRBJ1-3, the full variable domain is DAGVTQSPTHLIKTRGQQVTLRCSPISGHKSVSWYQQVLGQGPQFIFQYYEKEERGRGNFPDRFSARQFPNYSSELNVNALLLGDSALYLCASSLLRGAAGNTIYFGEGSWLTVV.